This TCR beta chain stems from a study of identical twins (dated by TCRdb to the mid-2010s). The study in broad terms: To test whether fetal clonotypes persist, the study used deep sequencing on TCR alpha and beta repertoires from monozygotic twins, unrelated adults of various ages, and cord blood. Replicate twin experiments were performed at different times using different library preparation protocols to rule out contamination. Points the paper makes about the study in general: Out-of-frame TCR alpha sequences shared between twins showed an excess of low generation-probability sequences compared with coincidental sharing between unrelated individuals. Fewer insertions were carried by abundant cord blood beta clonotypes; a weaker similar trend was observed in young adult naive repertoires, while no such trend was observed in memory repertoires. Zero-insertion analyses could be partly confounded by invariant T cells such as MAIT and iNKT, although diverse VJ usage argued against such confounding for most clonotypes. The excess sharing between twins in beta out-of-frame sequences was weaker because fewer shared sequences reduced the signal-to-noise ratio. Because the same donors could not be followed over many years, conclusions were based on cross-sectional statistical analysis. Out-of-frame TCR alpha sharing in monozygotic twins was systematically underestimated by recombination models, whereas sharing between unrelated individuals was in agreement with the recombination models.

Including the terminal cysteine and phenylalanine, the CDR3 comprises 14 residues. Only CDR3 DNA is held: 42 bases, read in frame from base 1. Reading the germline V gene gives CDR1 SGHVS and CDR2 FQNEAQ. V is reduced by 2 bases and J by 6 bases, leaving a spacing of 13 bases between them. There are many counts of this clonotype. This clone's antigen is unknown. Base-call qualities are not available, and no considerably larger clone is one nucleotide away. Libraries were constructed by 5' RACE. TCRdb lists the instrument as Illumina HiSeq 2000. A universal primer binding site was introduced by template switching, and a unique molecular identifier was present in the final cDNA, enabling accurate counting of TCR cDNA molecules. Specific primers in the conserved constant-segment region were used to synthesize first-strand cDNA for TCR alpha and beta chains. To control for contamination, every cDNA library carried two barcodes: a SMART-Mk sample barcode plus Illumina barcodes. TruSeq adapter sequences along with Illumina sample barcodes were introduced in two successive PCR steps. TCR alpha and beta cDNA libraries were sequenced on the Illumina HiSeq platform with custom primers. Regarding the original processing steps: MiGEC was used to process raw reads and extract unique molecular identifiers, and MiXCR was used to find CDR3 positions. For each individual, recombination models were inferred using an EM algorithm with the repgenHMM and IGoR tools. Shared clonotypes were analyzed with the tcR package in R, and sharing was normalized by the product of cloneset sizes. To study raw recombination without the effects of thymic and clonal selection, out-of-frame nonproductive sequences were analyzed. The public reads were reanalyzed by TCRdb: fastp trimming at Q25, MiXCR alignment, in-frame beta chains only. Each entry is one CDR3 protein sequence, shown with its most common DNA and genes. These V and J calls derive from TCRdb rather than the authors' analysis. The sample yields hundreds of thousands of distinct CDR3 sequences; 15% to 20% were counted once. 13% of the sample is held by the ten biggest clonotypes.

Only healthy Caucasian donors were included. The twin cohort comprised three pairs of female monozygotic twins, all aged about 18 to 29 years. Peripheral blood mononuclear cells were the source from which RNA for the TCR libraries was isolated. These records were also assigned to another study, of T cells expressing NK-cell markers. As the second publication notes: Three sorted T-cell subsets (CD3+CD56+NKG2C+, CD3+CD56+NKG2C- and CD3+CD56-NKG2C+) from fewer than 10 donors had their TCR beta-chain repertoires profiled. Of the eight sequenced donors, seven were found to be HCMV-seropositive and one was found to be HCMV-seronegative. In several experiments an anti-gammadeltaTCR antibody was added to restrict sorting to alphabetaTCR-expressing T cells. For several donors, the dominant CD3+CD56+NKG2C+ clonotypes were among the top 10 CD8+ clonotypes and accounted for roughly 1.0-8% of CD8+ T cells. Those dominant clonotypes were again the most abundant among CD3+CD56-NKG2C+ cells in a handful of donors, at roughly 25-65%. It remained unclear whether the expanded NKG2C-expressing T cell clones were specific for HCMV antigens. The eight sequenced donors were randomly selected healthy volunteers, three men and five women. HCMV serostatus was determined by detecting HCMV-specific IgG in serum with a commercial ELISA kit. Bulk peripheral blood T-cell repertoires were additionally sequenced from unsorted PBMC for roughly six donors. MIGEC was used to demultiplex reads and group reads by UMI, and MiTCR was used to assemble and quantify clonotypes. To remove erroneous sequences, TCR cDNA sequences were retained only when supported by two or more reads. The tcR package was used for downstream repertoire analysis, and clonotypes were matched between fractions using CDR3 nucleotide sequence together with V segment. VDJmatch was used to annotate antigen specificity against VDJdb, with one amino acid substitution in CDR3 allowed.

Source material: PBMCs. This sequence uses TRBV7-8 and TRBJ1-2; TRBD1 is perhaps the D gene, given 5 matching bases. This TCR was recovered from a woman under 30 in good health. The base sequence is TGTGCCAGCAGCTTACTCGGGACGGCGAATGGCTACACCTTC. Translated, it gives CASSLLGTANGYTF.